This T cell receptor beta chain comes out of a study of identical twins (dated by TCRdb to the mid-2010s). For context, the study as a whole: To test whether fetal clonotypes persist, the study used deep sequencing on TCR alpha and beta repertoires from monozygotic twins, unrelated adults of various ages, and cord blood. Replicate twin experiments were performed at different times using different library preparation protocols to rule out contamination.

The table lists this clonotype with many counts. Its target antigen remains unknown. Base qualities are not recorded, but no much larger clone differs from it by a single base. Including the terminal cysteine and phenylalanine, the CDR3 comprises 14 residues. The sequence is cut down to CDR3 DNA, 42 bases in frame from base 1. CDR1 and CDR2 are drawn from the germline V gene: SGHTA, FQGNSA. V and J are trimmed by 2 bases and 5 bases, and the gene matches miss 3 bases of the junction. Library creation used 5' RACE. TCRdb lists the instrument as Illumina HiSeq 2000. Template switching added a universal primer binding site, and the final cDNA carried a unique molecular identifier that allowed TCR cDNA molecules to be counted accurately. Specific primers in the conserved constant-segment region were used to synthesize first-strand cDNA for TCR alpha and beta chains. Each cDNA library was double barcoded, with a SMART-Mk sample barcode plus Illumina barcodes, to control for contamination. TruSeq adapter sequences and Illumina sample barcodes were added in two successive PCR steps. The TCR alpha and beta cDNA libraries were sequenced on the Illumina HiSeq platform using custom primers. The paper's processing steps were these. Raw reads were processed with MiGEC to extract unique molecular identifiers, and MiXCR was used to determine CDR3 positions. Recombination models were inferred per individual with the repgenHMM and IGoR tools using an EM algorithm. The tcR package in R was used for shared clonotype analysis, with sharing normalized by the product of cloneset sizes. To study raw recombination without the effects of thymic and clonal selection, out-of-frame nonproductive sequences were analyzed. The raw public data were reprocessed by TCRdb itself: fastp quality trimming at Q25, MiXCR clonotype calling, in-frame beta chains only. Rows with one shared CDR3 protein collapse into an entry with the most common genes and DNA. The V and J calls shown here were made by TCRdb, not taken from the authors' results. The sample table contains hundreds of thousands of distinct CDR3 sequences; only one count was recorded for roughly 7% of them. The ten biggest clones cover approximately 3.6% of the sample.

Every donor was a healthy Caucasian. The twin cohort comprised three pairs of female monozygotic twins, all aged about 18 to 29 years. Miltenyi CD45RO+ enrichment and human naive T-cell isolation kits were used to isolate memory (CD45RO+) and naive T cells from PBMC. Here is what the overall study found, with its caveats: Out-of-frame TCR alpha sequences shared between twins showed an excess of low generation-probability sequences compared with coincidental sharing between unrelated individuals. Abundant cord blood beta clonotypes had fewer insertions, young adult naive repertoires showed a similar but weaker trend, and memory repertoires showed no such trend. Because the same donors could not be followed over many years, the conclusions relied on cross-sectional statistical analysis. Recombination models systematically underestimated out-of-frame TCR alpha sharing in monozygotic twins but agreed with sharing between unrelated individuals. A weaker excess of twin sharing was found in beta out-of-frame sequences because the signal-to-noise ratio was lowered by fewer shared sequences. Zero-insertion analyses could be partly confounded by invariant T cells such as MAIT and iNKT, though diverse VJ usage argued against such confounding for most clonotypes.

The same sample was also used in a study of yellow fever vaccine responses in identical twins. As the second paper documents: According to the authors, the vaccine-induced T cell response in identical twins seemed to be partly convergent and partly specific to each individual. In identical twins, the study followed T cell clones that responded to the vaccine with precision.

The chain is assembled from TRBV7-2 and TRBJ2-7; TRBD1 agrees with 10 junctional bases. The clonotype was recovered from a woman between 18 and 30 years old in good health. The sequenced material came from memory (CD45RO+) T cells sorted from blood. The cell subset or site tag for this specimen amounts to: CD45RO+ enriched T cells. The CDR3 reads CASSLSGTGDEQYF. The bases are TGTGCCAGCAGCTTATCGGGGACAGGGGACGAGCAGTACTTC.